Described below is a single T cell receptor beta chain sequence and its context. This sample stems from a study of cytomegalovirus exposure and HLA in healthy donors. Looked up from germline, CDR1 is MNHNS and CDR2 is SASEGT. The CDR3 sequence is 15 residues long. The trim removed 3 bases at V and 4 bases at J, leaving 6 bases unmatched. Primers for the PCR totalled 60 Vbeta and 13 Jbeta. The method was immunoSEQ multiplex PCR; TCRdb's version includes in-frame clones alone and lacks a portion of them. The sample carries 250,000 or so clones, 92% recorded once. This TCR was recovered from a girl aged 2 to 10 in good health and CMV-seronegative. Material for sequencing was PBMCs. The chain is built from TRBV6-1 and TRBJ2-7; 10 bases map to TRBD2. In DNA, the CDR3 is TGTGCCAGCAGTGACGGACTAGCGGCAGGATACGAGCAGTACTTC. Encoded protein: CASSDGLAAGYEQYF.